The following is a T cell receptor (beta chain) sequence with its context. The data are from a study of T cell responses to AZD1222 COVID-19 vaccine. Libraries were prepared by immunoSEQ multiplex PCR; TCRdb keeps only in-frame clonotypes and omits some of them. The sample carries 100,000 to 150,000 clones, 85% to 90% recorded once. V lost 0 bases, J lost 1 base, and 8 bases stayed unmatched. Germline loops: CDR1 SGHAT, CDR2 FQNNGV. The CDR3 has 18 amino acids. The starting material was peripheral blood, obtained on day 0 of AZD1222 vaccination. The V gene is TRBV11-2, the J gene TRBJ2-7; TRBD2 aligns across 11 bases. This clonotype originated in an adult in good health. CDR3 bases: TGTGCCAGCAGCTTAGATCCACCCCTAGCGGGAGGTTCCTACGAGCAGTACTTC. It codes for CASSLDPPLAGGSYEQYF.